This T cell receptor (beta chain) stems from a study of T-cell reconstitution after alpha-beta-depleted transplantation in children. This CDR3 region has 16 residues. With 6 bases clipped from V and 3 bases from J, the junction kept 13 bases outside the gene matches. Looked up from germline, CDR1 is DFQATT and CDR2 is SNEGSKA (reference sequence). It was with unique molecular identifiers that the TCRbeta library was prepared. TCRdb re-called the PCR reads through MiXCR, storing one row per CDR3 protein. The sample lists 600,000 to 700,000 distinct CDR3 sequences; around a sixth were seen once. This clonotype was counted many times.

The chain couples TRBV20-1 to TRBJ2-1; TRBD1 matches 8 bases. The sequence was collected from a human donor who donated a stem cell graft to a child with acute myeloid leukemia. This specimen consisted of PBMCs from the stem cell graft donor, obtained from the stem cell graft. In DNA, the CDR3 is TGCAGTGCCGGCCGATCCGGGACAGGAGTCTACAATGAGCAGTTCTTC. This translates into CSAGRSGTGVYNEQFF.